This T cell receptor beta chain was sequenced for a study of graft-versus-host responses after intestinal transplantation. Study outcomes and limitations: GvH clones occurred in recipient marrow; some first appeared in ileum or blood. Elevated graft-versus-host to host-versus-graft clonal ratios in allografts were recorded for patients with graft-donor T cell macrochimerism.

This CDR3 spans 12 amino acids. Germline lookup yields CDR1 SQVTM and CDR2 ANQGSEA. About this clone: Its antigen remains unidentified.

Some clones are missing from TCRdb's copy, which holds only in-frame ones; the method was immunoSEQ multiplex PCR. The table lists 140,000 or so clones, nearly 95% of them singletons, with about 0.18% in the top ten. This TCR was sampled from a human donor who received an intestinal transplant. The sample here was unstimulated CD4+ T cells sorted from spleen or lymph node cells, taken before intestinal transplant. The chain has TRBV29-1 and TRBJ2-5; D is undetermined. The assigned J gene may be wrong: the sequence end matches TRBJ2-7 better. The CDR3 here is CSAKAVDYEQYF. The CDR3, as DNA: TGCAGCGCCAAAGCCGTCGATTACGAGCAGTACTTC.